A single sample gave rise to the 2 T cell receptor beta chains below, sequenced in a study of T cells and Merkel cell carcinoma outcomes. Assay: immunoSEQ multiplex PCR; the TCRdb copy retains only in-frame clones and omits some. The sample records around 1,100 clones, around nine tenths being singletons. Input material: tumor tissue from Merkel cell carcinoma. Receptors originate from a human donor with Merkel cell carcinoma.

This chain connects TRBV27 to TRBJ2-5; TRBD1 aligns across 9 bases. Germline loops: CDR1 MNHEY, CDR2 SMNVEV (reference sequence). The CDR3 is made up of 15 amino acids. Losses at the gene ends were 6 bases for V and 5 bases for J; bases not matched to a gene: 10. The CDR3 sequence is CASRPLTGGAETQYF. Written as DNA, the CDR3 is TGTGCCAGCAGGCCCTTAACAGGGGGCGCGGAGACCCAGTACTTC.

Remarks on this clone: At one boundary the junction diverges from the germline segment, which might be a read error. This sample also contains other DNA sequences that code for the same CDR3. CDR3 amino acids: CASSILQGETQYF. The DNA of the CDR3 is TGTGCCAGTAGTATTCTACAAGGAGAGACTCAGTACTTC. The chain recombines TRBV19 with TRBJ2-5, with D uncertain. Germline V gene sequence: CDR1 LNHDA, CDR2 SQIVND (reference sequence). This CDR3 contains 13 residues.